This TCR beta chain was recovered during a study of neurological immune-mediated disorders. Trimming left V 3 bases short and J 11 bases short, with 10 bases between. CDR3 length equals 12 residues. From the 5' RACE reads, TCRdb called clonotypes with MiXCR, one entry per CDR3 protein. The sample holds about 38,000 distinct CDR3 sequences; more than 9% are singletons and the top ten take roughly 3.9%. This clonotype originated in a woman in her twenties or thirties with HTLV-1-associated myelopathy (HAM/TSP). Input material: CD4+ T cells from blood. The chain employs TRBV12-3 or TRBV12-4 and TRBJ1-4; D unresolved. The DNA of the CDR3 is TGTGCCAGCAGTTTTGAGGGAGGGAAACTGTTTTTT. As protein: CASSFEGGKLFF.